Below, one TCR beta chain is given with its context. Which antigen it targets is not known. No base quality information exists; no much larger clone differs at one position. Reading from cysteine to phenylalanine, the CDR3 counts 14 amino acids. Just CDR3 DNA is preserved here, 42 bases in frame from base 1. V and J are truncated by 11 bases and 7 bases respectively, leaving an intervening sequence of 21 bases. CDR1 and CDR2 are drawn from the germline V gene (reference sequence): LNHDA, SQIVND. This entry belongs to a study of Ad26.COV2.S vaccination and SARS-CoV-2 variants (dated by TCRdb to the early 2020s). Concerning the study at large: Vaccine-arm donors were drawn from COV1001, a multicentre, randomized, double-blind, placebo-controlled phase I-IIa trial of Ad26.COV2.S in healthy adults. A total of 32 samples were included in the TCR-sequenced set, comprising around 19 Ad26.COV2.S vaccine recipients, 5 placebo recipients and 8 SARS-CoV-2 convalescent individuals. Ad26.COV2.S was administered intramuscularly at a dose of 5x10^10 or 1x10^11 viral particles, either as one shot or as two shots given 56 days apart. TCRbeta repertoire sequencing served as the tool for gauging how specific and how broad the SARS-CoV-2-reactive T cell receptors were following Ad26.COV2.S vaccination. Investigators remained blinded to trial group allocation during experiments and outcome assessment. Participants in the trial were split at random into five groups of five each, receiving low-dose or high-dose Ad26.COV2.S once or twice, or else placebo on both occasions.

Broad study findings and their caveats: After vaccination, substantial breadth of spike-specific CD8+ and CD4+ T cell responses was reported. The study was not powered to compare responses between vaccine doses or regimens. It was noted by the authors that total T cell responses may have been underestimated by the TCR breadth and depth analyses. Comparable non-spike TCR breadth was observed between vaccine and placebo recipients, consistent with only spike being contained in the vaccine. Spike-specific TCR breadth was higher in Ad26.COV2.S recipients than in placebo recipients (P = 0.0014).

TCRbeta CDR3 regions were sequenced with the immunoSEQ Assay. After extraction, genomic DNA underwent amplification by bias-controlled multiplex PCR, followed by high-throughput sequencing. The paper's processing steps were these. To quantify the absolute abundance of every unique TCRbeta CDR3 region, sequences were collapsed and filtered. T cell fraction was estimated by normalizing TCRbeta template counts to usable DNA, which was measured by amplifying reference genes present in all nucleated cells. Repertoire TCRs were annotated as SARS-CoV-2-specific by exact matching of V gene, CDR3 amino acid sequence and J gene to a known reactive TCR set. MIRA supplied the reference SARS-CoV-2 TCR set, which was filtered for enrichment in COVID-19-positive ImmuneCODE repertoires so that public or cross-reactive TCRs were removed. Using the MIRA antigens, annotated TCRs were further analysed by specific ORF or by position within an ORF. Breadth was defined as annotated unique rearrangements over total unique productive rearrangements; depth was the summed frequency of those rearrangements. Group comparisons of TCR breadth used two-sided Wilcoxon rank-sum tests. Held by TCRdb, this immuneACCESS table contains in-frame sequences only and omits some clones. Under half of the omission traces to an unresolved V gene where checked; the cause of the rest is unknown. V and J calls and clone size are those listed in that table; D and trimming were worked out from the DNA. Here the sample has about 400,000 clones; roughly four fifths occur a single time. Nearly 7.5% of the sample comes from the top ten.

What the treatment or condition label conveys for this sample: around 19 received Ad26.COV2.S at low or high dose, single or two shots; several received placebo; per-sample allocation not given. For vaccine and placebo recipients, repertoires were sequenced using samples collected on day 63 after the first injection. Cohort 1b enrolled roughly 25 adults aged 18-55 years at a single site in Boston, USA, between 29 July and 7 August 2020. Ad26.COV2.S was a replication-incompetent adenovirus type 26 vector expressing a prefusion-stabilized SARS-CoV-2 spike protein from the original Wuhan strain. The V gene is TRBV19 and the J gene is TRBJ1-5; the D gene identity is not certain. The receptor's source is a person aged 18-60 years who received the Ad26.COV2.S COVID-19 vaccine or a placebo. This material consisted of peripheral blood, taken in a trial of Ad26.COV2.S vaccine versus placebo. The CDR3 protein is CASRAEMESQPQHF. In nucleotides, the sequence is TGTGCCTCCCGAGCCGAAATGGAGAGCCAGCCCCAGCATTTT.